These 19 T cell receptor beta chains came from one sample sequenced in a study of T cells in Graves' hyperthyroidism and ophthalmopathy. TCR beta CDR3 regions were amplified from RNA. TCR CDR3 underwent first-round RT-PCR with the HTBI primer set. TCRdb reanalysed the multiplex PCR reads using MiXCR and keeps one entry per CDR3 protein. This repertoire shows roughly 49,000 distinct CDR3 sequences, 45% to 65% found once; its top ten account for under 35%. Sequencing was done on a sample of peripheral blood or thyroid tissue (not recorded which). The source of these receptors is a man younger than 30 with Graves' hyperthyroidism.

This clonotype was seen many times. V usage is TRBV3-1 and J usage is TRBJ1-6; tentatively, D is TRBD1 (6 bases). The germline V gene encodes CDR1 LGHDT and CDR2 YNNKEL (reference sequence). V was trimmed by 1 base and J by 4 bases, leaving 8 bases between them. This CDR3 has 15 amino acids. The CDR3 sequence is CASSQARGYNSPLHF. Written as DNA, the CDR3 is TGTGCCAGCAGCCAAGCCAGGGGTTATAATTCACCCCTCCACTTT.

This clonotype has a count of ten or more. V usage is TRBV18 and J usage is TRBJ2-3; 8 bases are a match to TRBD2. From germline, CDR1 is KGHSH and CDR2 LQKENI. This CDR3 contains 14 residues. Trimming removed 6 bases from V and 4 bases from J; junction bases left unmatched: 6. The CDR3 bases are TGTGCCAGCTCGGAGACGGGAGGGTCAGATACGCAGTATTTT. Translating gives CASSETGGSDTQYF.

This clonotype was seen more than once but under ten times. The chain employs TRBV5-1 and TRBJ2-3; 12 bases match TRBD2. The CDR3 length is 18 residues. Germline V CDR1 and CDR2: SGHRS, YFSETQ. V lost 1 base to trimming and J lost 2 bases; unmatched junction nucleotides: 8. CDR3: CASSLLLAGGSTTDTQYF. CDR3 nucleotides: TGCGCCAGCAGCTTGCTACTAGCGGGGGGATCCACCACAGATACGCAGTATTTT.

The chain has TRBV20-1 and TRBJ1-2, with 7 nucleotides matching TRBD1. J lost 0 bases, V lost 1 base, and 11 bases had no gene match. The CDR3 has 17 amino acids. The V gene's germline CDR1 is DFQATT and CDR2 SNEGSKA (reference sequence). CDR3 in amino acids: CSARGRDSLGANYGYTF. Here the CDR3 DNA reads TGCAGTGCTAGAGGGAGGGACAGCCTCGGAGCTAACTATGGCTACACCTTC.

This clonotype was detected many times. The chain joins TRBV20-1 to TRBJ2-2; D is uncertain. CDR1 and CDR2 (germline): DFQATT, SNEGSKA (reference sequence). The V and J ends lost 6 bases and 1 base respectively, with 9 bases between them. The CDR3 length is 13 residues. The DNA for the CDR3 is TGCAGTGCCCGAACTGGGAACACCGGGGAGCTGTTTTTT. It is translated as CSARTGNTGELFF.

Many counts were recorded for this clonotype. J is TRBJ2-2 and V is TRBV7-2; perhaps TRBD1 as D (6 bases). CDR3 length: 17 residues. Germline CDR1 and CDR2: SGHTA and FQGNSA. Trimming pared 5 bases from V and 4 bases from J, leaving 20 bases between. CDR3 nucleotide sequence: TGTGCCAGCAGCGTCGGGATCTTTGGGACAAGCACCGGGGAGCTGTTTTTT. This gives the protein CASSVGIFGTSTGELFF.

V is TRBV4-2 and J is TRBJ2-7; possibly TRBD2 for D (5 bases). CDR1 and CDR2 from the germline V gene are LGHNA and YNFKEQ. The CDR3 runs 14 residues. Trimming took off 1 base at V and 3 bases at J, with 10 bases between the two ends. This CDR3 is CASSQAIGGYEQYV. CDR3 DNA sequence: TGTGCCAGCAGCCAAGCGATCGGAGGCTACGAGCAGTACGTC.

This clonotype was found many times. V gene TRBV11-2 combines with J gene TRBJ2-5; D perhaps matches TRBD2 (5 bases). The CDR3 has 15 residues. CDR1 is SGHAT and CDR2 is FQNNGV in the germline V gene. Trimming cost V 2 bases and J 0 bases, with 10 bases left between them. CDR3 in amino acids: CASSLTPGNQETQYF. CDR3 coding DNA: TGTGCCAGCAGCTTAACCCCGGGAAACCAAGAGACCCAGTACTTC.

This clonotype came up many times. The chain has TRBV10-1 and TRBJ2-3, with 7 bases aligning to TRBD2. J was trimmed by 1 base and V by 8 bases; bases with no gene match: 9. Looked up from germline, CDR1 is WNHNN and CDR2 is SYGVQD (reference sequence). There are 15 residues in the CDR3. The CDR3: CASGLGRGGTDTQYF. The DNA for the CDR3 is TGCGCCAGCGGCCTAGGACGGGGGGGCACAGATACGCAGTATTTT.

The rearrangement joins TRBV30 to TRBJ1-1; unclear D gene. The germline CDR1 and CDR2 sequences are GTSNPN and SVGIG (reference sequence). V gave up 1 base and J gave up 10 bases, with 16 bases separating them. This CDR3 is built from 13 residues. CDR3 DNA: TGTGCCTGGAGTGGCCGTCGGGCGGATGGAGCTTTCTTT. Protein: CAWSGRRADGAFF.

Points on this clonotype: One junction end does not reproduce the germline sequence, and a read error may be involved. Here the CDR3 reads CASSIGLSRRARAEAQYF. The CDR3 DNA sequence: TGTGCCAGTAGTATAGGCCTATCGAGGAGGGCGCGGGCAGAGGCCCAATACTTC. This chain uses TRBV19 with TRBJ2-5; the D gene is possibly TRBD2 (6 bases). Germline CDR1 reads LNHDA; CDR2 reads SQIVND (reference sequence). The CDR3 runs 18 residues.

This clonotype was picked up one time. CDR3 region: CASRPLGQGSYTF. The DNA of the CDR3 is TGTGCCAGCAGACCCTTGGGACAGGGAAGCTACACCTTC. The V call is TRBV12-3 or TRBV12-4, the J call TRBJ1-2; 9 bases are a match to TRBD1. This CDR3 has 13 residues. V was pared by 6 bases and J by 9 bases, with 8 bases of the junction left unmatched.

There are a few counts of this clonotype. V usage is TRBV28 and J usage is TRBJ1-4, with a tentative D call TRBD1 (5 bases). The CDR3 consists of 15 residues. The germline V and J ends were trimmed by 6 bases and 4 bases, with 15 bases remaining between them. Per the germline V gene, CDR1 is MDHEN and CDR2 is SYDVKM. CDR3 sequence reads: CASSPHQGDNEKLFF. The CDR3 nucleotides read TGTGCCAGCAGCCCGCACCAGGGAGATAATGAAAAACTGTTTTTT.

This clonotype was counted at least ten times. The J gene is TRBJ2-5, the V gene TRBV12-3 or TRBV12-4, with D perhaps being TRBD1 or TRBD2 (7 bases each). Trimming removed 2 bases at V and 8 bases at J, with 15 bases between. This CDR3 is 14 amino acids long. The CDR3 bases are TGTGCCAGCAGTTTACGTCAGGGGGGGCAAACCCAGTACTTC. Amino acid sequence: CASSLRQGGQTQYF.

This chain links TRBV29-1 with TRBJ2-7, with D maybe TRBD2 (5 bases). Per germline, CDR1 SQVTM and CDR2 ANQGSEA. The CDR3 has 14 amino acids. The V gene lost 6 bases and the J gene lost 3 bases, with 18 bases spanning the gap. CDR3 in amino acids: CSVRAVYPGYEQYF. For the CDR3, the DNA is TGCAGCGTAAGAGCGGTCTACCCCGGCTACGAGCAGTACTTC.

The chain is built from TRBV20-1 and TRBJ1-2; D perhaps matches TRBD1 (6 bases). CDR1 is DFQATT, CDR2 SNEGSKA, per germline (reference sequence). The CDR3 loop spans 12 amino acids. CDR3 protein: CRTGTTNYGYTF. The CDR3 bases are TGCAGGACCGGGACAACTAACTATGGCTACACCTTC.

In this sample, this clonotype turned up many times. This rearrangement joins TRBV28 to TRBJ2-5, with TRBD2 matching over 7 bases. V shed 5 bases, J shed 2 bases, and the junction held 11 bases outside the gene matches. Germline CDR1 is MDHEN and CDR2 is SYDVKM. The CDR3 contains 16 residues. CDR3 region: CASSAPPAGRQETQYF. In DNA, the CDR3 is TGTGCCAGCAGTGCCCCCCCAGCGGGAAGGCAAGAGACCCAGTACTTC.

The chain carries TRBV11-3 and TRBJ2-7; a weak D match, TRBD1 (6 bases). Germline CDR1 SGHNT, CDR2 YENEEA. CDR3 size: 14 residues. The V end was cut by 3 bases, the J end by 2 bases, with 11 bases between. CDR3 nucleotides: TGTGCCAGCAGCTTTAGTCAGGGGACCTACGAGCAGTACTTC. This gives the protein CASSFSQGTYEQYF.

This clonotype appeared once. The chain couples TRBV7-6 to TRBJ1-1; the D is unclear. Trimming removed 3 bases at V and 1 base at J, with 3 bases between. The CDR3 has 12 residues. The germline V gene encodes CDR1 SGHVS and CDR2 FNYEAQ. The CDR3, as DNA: TGTGCCAGCAGCTTGGAGAACACTGAAGCTTTCTTT. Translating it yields CASSLENTEAFF.